One and the same sample provided the 32 T cell receptor beta chains below, sequenced in a study of shared clonotypes between healthy human individuals. Profiled with immunoSEQ multiplex PCR; TCRdb holds only in-frame clones, not every one. Altogether roughly 1,800,000 clones are present, approximately 94% being singletons, with the ten largest covering 1.2%. CD8 cells classed as naive were CD45RO-negative and positively selected for CCR7, excluding terminally differentiated effector memory CD45RA+ cells. The sample was naive CD8+ T cells sorted from blood. All receptors come from a man between 18 and 35 years old in good health.

The chain couples TRBV5-1 to TRBJ1-4; no definite D call. The CDR3 sequence is 14 residues long. The germline V gene has CDR1 SGHRS and CDR2 YFSETQ. The V and J ends lost 9 bases and 0 bases respectively, with 12 bases between them. The CDR3, as DNA: TGCGCCATACCAAAGGGCTCAACTAATGAAAAACTGTTTTTT. Translating gives CAIPKGSTNEKLFF.

J is TRBJ2-2 and V is TRBV11-2; D unresolved. The germline V gene encodes CDR1 SGHAT and CDR2 FQNNGV. The length of the CDR3 is 15 residues. Trimming shortened V by 2 bases and J by 0 bases, and 7 bases separated the two germline ends. The CDR3 DNA follows: TGTGCCAGCAGCTTAATCCCAGCGAACACCGGGGAGCTGTTTTTT. Amino acids: CASSLIPANTGELFF.

This clone has only one observation. CDR3 DNA: TGTGCCAGCAGCTTCGGGACTACCTACGAGCAGTACTTC. It translates to CASSFGTTYEQYF. The V and J genes are TRBV13 and TRBJ2-7, with 7 bases that match TRBD2. The V and J ends lost 3 bases and 2 bases, in that order; junction bases with no gene match: 1. This CDR3 is 13 amino acids long. CDR1 and CDR2 from the germline V gene are PRHDT and FYEKMQ (reference sequence).

The chain combines TRBV27 with TRBJ2-4; maybe TRBD1 (6 bases). Trimming removed 5 bases from V and 9 bases from J, with 11 bases in between. Germline assignment: CDR1 MNHEY and CDR2 SMNVEV (reference sequence). CDR3 length: 12 amino acids. CDR3 DNA: TGTGCCAGCAGTGGCTCAGGGGCCATTCAGTACTTC. Encoded protein: CASSGSGAIQYF.

This chain connects TRBV6-1 to TRBJ2-2; 9 bases are a match to TRBD2. The V gene end was trimmed by 3 bases and the J gene end by 1 base; junction bases not matched to a gene: 12. CDR3 length: 19 amino acids. Germline CDR1 MNHNS, CDR2 SASEGT. CDR3 DNA: TGTGCCAGCAGTGACCTGACTAGCGGATTCGGGCGGAACACCGGGGAGCTGTTTTTT. Translating gives CASSDLTSGFGRNTGELFF.

V gene TRBV2 combines with J gene TRBJ1-2; D possibly corresponds to TRBD1 (6 bases). The CDR3 length is 11 residues. Trimming shortened V by 6 bases and J by 8 bases, and 10 bases separated the two germline ends. Germline CDR1 and CDR2: SNHLY and FYNNEI. The CDR3 protein is CASRRGEGYTF. CDR3 bases: TGTGCCAGCAGGAGGGGGGAGGGCTACACCTTC.

The DNA for the CDR3 is TGTGCCAGCAGCTCAGACGACTCCTACGAGCAGTACTTC. This translates into CASSSDDSYEQYF. The chain links TRBV6-5 to TRBJ2-7; D is unresolved. The CDR3 consists of 13 residues. Germline CDR1 reads MNHEY; CDR2 reads SVGAGI. Trimming cost V 6 bases and J 0 bases, with 9 bases left between them.

This rearrangement joins TRBV23-1 to TRBJ1-5; D gene ambiguous. TRBV23-1 belongs to the ORF category, with a function that is uncertain. V lost 2 bases, J lost 7 bases, and 6 bases lay in between. The CDR3 length is 12 residues. CDR3 loop: CASSQGRQPQHF. The CDR3 coding sequence is TGCGCCAGCAGTCAAGGACGGCAGCCCCAGCATTTT.

V and J are TRBV7-6 and TRBJ2-5; D might be TRBD2 (5 bases). The CDR3 has 14 amino acids. V was shortened by 1 base and J by 3 bases, with 9 bases between the two germline ends. The germline CDR1 and CDR2 sequences are SGHVS and FNYEAQ. This CDR3 reads CASSLELGEETQYF. In DNA form, the CDR3 reads TGTGCCAGCAGCTTAGAACTAGGCGAAGAGACCCAGTACTTC.

This clone was observed a handful of times. Additional DNA sequences in this sample encode the identical CDR3. This chain joins TRBV30 and TRBJ2-2; no definite D call. The CDR3 length is 13 residues. The V gene lost 0 bases and the J gene lost 2 bases, with 4 bases spanning the gap. Germline CDR1 GTSNPN, CDR2 SVGIG (reference sequence). The CDR3 loop is CAWSVGNTGELFF. The CDR3 DNA follows: TGTGCCTGGAGTGTTGGAAACACCGGGGAGCTGTTTTTT.

The chain has TRBV29-1 and TRBJ2-7; possibly TRBD1 for D (6 bases). V was pared by 4 bases and J by 1 base, with 8 bases between. The germline gives CDR1 SQVTM, CDR2 ANQGSEA. The CDR3 is made up of 12 amino acids. The CDR3 region is CSVAQGSYEQYF. In nucleotides, the CDR3 is TGCAGCGTTGCACAGGGTTCCTACGAGCAGTACTTC.

The V and J genes are TRBV7-8 and TRBJ1-1, with 7 positions matching TRBD1. Per the germline V gene, CDR1 is SGHVS and CDR2 is FQNEAQ. Trimming took 4 bases from V and 0 from J; bases not matched to a gene: 5. The CDR3 is 15 amino acids. The DNA for the CDR3 is TGTGCCAGCAGCTCCCAAGACAGGGTGAACACTGAAGCTTTCTTT. Encoded protein: CASSSQDRVNTEAFF.

The chain couples TRBV30 to TRBJ1-1; no definite D call. V was trimmed by 5 bases and J by 6 bases, leaving 13 bases between them. This CDR3 spans 12 amino acids. Germline CDR1 and CDR2: GTSNPN and SVGIG (reference sequence). This CDR3 is CAWSLGLAEAFF. CDR3 bases: TGTGCCTGGTCCTTGGGATTAGCTGAAGCTTTCTTT.

Concerning this clone itself: Other nucleotide sequences from this sample produce the same CDR3. V gene TRBV9 combines with J gene TRBJ2-7; D is perhaps TRBD2 (5 bases). Germline V gene data show CDR1 as SGDLS and CDR2 as YYNGEE. V was pared by 0 bases and J by 6 bases, with 7 bases between. This CDR3 spans 12 amino acids. CDR3 in DNA: TGTGCCAGCAGCGTAGGAGGAGGCGAGCAGTACTTC. Translated, it gives CASSVGGGEQYF. Combining the CDR3 with reference TRBV9 and TRBJ2-7 gives the whole variable domain DSGVTQTPKHLITATGQRVTLRCSPRSGDLSVYWYQQSLDQGLQFLIQYYNGEERAKGNILERFSAQQFPDLHSELNLSSLELGDSALYFCASSVGGGEQYFGPGTRLTVT.

The DNA of the CDR3 is TGTGCCTGGAGGGGGGTGGAGGACACCGGGGAGCTGTTTTTT. Its protein is CAWRGVEDTGELFF. The rearrangement links TRBV30 to TRBJ2-2; D tentatively reads TRBD1 or TRBD2 (5 bases each). Between the trimmed V and J ends, which lost 3 bases and 3 bases, there was a span of 11 bases. CDR3 length equals 14 residues. The germline V gene has CDR1 GTSNPN and CDR2 SVGIG (reference sequence).

Only one count was recorded for this clone. The genes are TRBV7-9 and TRBJ1-6; no clear D gene. This CDR3 comprises 14 residues. Trimming took 5 bases from V and 8 from J, leaving 13 bases between them. Germline CDR1 reads SEHNR; CDR2 reads FQNEAQ (reference sequence). The DNA of the CDR3 is TGTGCCAGCAGCCATAAGGTCCCGTATTCACCCCTCCACTTT. This encodes CASSHKVPYSPLHF.

The rearrangement uses TRBV6-6 and TRBJ2-7; TRBD1 aligns across 9 bases. Germline loops: CDR1 MNHNY, CDR2 SVGAGI (reference sequence). CDR3 length: 15 amino acids. J was trimmed by 5 bases and V by 4 bases; bases with no gene match: 9. The CDR3 DNA sequence: TGTGCCAGCAGTTCCCCGGACAGGGGAAATCACGAGCAGTACTTC. It codes for CASSSPDRGNHEQYF.

The J gene is TRBJ2-5, the V gene TRBV7-9, with 8 bases matching TRBD1. The CDR3 runs to 15 residues. J was trimmed by 7 bases and V by 5 bases; bases with no gene match: 12. Germline CDR1 is SEHNR and CDR2 is FQNEAQ (reference sequence). The CDR3 here is CASSHPGQARGTQYF. For the CDR3, the DNA is TGTGCCAGCAGCCACCCGGGACAGGCCCGGGGGACCCAGTACTTC.

The genes are TRBV11-2 and TRBJ2-1; 7 bases align to TRBD2. Per the germline V gene, CDR1 is SGHAT and CDR2 is FQNNGV. Losses at the gene ends were 7 bases for V and 8 bases for J; bases not matched to a gene: 14. CDR3 length: 15 residues. This CDR3 reads CASTLGGSGGDEQFF. In nucleotides, the CDR3 is TGTGCCAGCACCCTAGGCGGGAGCGGCGGGGATGAGCAGTTCTTC.

This chain links TRBV13 with TRBJ2-6; no clear D. Germline V gives CDR1 PRHDT, CDR2 FYEKMQ (reference sequence). Trimming took 0 bases from V and 0 from J, leaving 12 bases between them. The CDR3 consists of 18 residues. The CDR3 sequence: CASSLGNSPSSGANVLTF. In nucleotides, the CDR3 is TGTGCCAGCAGCTTAGGGAACAGCCCTAGCTCTGGGGCCAACGTCCTGACTTTC.

Points on this clone: The identical CDR3 is also encoded by other nucleotide sequences in the sample. The rearrangement uses TRBV4-1 and TRBJ2-1; TRBD2 aligns across 8 bases. The CDR3 loop spans 14 amino acids. With V trimmed by 1 base and J by 9 bases, 5 bases remained unmatched. Germline V gene data show CDR1 as MGHRA and CDR2 as YSYEKL. The CDR3 reads CASSQAGGPGEQFF. The CDR3 region has the DNA TGCGCCAGCAGCCAAGCGGGGGGGCCTGGTGAGCAGTTCTTC.

This chain joins TRBV9 and TRBJ2-1; TRBD2 agrees at 8 bases. Per the germline V gene, CDR1 is SGDLS and CDR2 is YYNGEE. V trimming: 1 base; J trimming: 6 bases; junction bases outside the gene matches: 6. The CDR3 spans 15 residues. The CDR3 protein is CASSVSSGSRNEQFF. CDR3 coding DNA: TGTGCCAGCAGCGTATCTAGCGGGTCCCGCAATGAGCAGTTCTTC. Full variable domain (remainder filled in from reference TRBV9 and TRBJ2-1): DSGVTQTPKHLITATGQRVTLRCSPRSGDLSVYWYQQSLDQGLQFLIQYYNGEERAKGNILERFSAQQFPDLHSELNLSSLELGDSALYFCASSVSSGSRNEQFFGPGTRLTVL.

For this clone: One end of the junction fails to match germline, which may point to a read error. The gene calls are TRBV7-2 and TRBJ2-7; 8 positions agree with TRBD2. This CDR3 is 16 amino acids long. Germline V CDR1 and CDR2: SGHTA, FQGNSA. The CDR3 DNA follows: TGTGCCAGCAGCATAGCCGGGGCGGGGGGAACCTACGAGCAGTACTTC. Translating it yields CASSIAGAGGTYEQYF. The variable domain in full, with the rest retrieved from reference TRBV7-2 and TRBJ2-7, is GAGVSQSPSNKVTEKGKDVELRCDPISGHTALYWYRQSLGQGLEFLIYFQGNSAPDKSGLPSDRFSAERTGGSVSTLTIQRTQQEDSAVYLCASSIAGAGGTYEQYFGPGTRLTVT.

This clone was seen a single time. J is TRBJ2-7 and V is TRBV5-6; D unresolved. The germline gives CDR1 SGHDT, CDR2 YYEEEE. The CDR3 spans 14 residues. The V end was cut by 0 bases, the J end by 3 bases, with 10 bases between. CDR3 DNA: TGTGCCAGCAGCTTGGGGCTAATCCACTACGAGCAGTACTTC. Protein: CASSLGLIHYEQYF.

This sequence joins TRBV27 and TRBJ1-5; weak D call: TRBD1 (6 bases). V lost 6 bases, J lost 2 bases, and 11 bases lay in between. Germline CDR1 is MNHEY and CDR2 is SMNVEV (reference sequence). This CDR3 comprises 14 residues. CDR3 residues: CASRQGIGNQPQHF. The CDR3 DNA reads as TGTGCCAGCAGACAGGGAATCGGCAATCAGCCCCAGCATTTT.

The chain recombines TRBV27 with TRBJ1-1; no reliable D call. V lost 6 bases and J lost 3, with 20 bases in between. This CDR3 comprises 16 residues. Germline V gene lookup returns CDR1 MNHEY and CDR2 SMNVEV (reference sequence). CDR3 sequence: CASRQPGSEEDTEAFF. The CDR3 bases are TGTGCCAGCAGACAGCCGGGCTCCGAGGAGGACACTGAAGCTTTCTTT.

CDR3 nucleotides: TGTGCCAGCAGTTTATTACCGACAGGAGTGGGTTCACCCCTCCACTTT. Translation gives CASSLLPTGVGSPLHF. The chain employs TRBV28 and TRBJ1-6; D perhaps matches TRBD1 (6 bases). Germline V gives CDR1 MDHEN, CDR2 SYDVKM. This CDR3 is 16 amino acids long. The germline V and J ends were trimmed by 1 base and 9 bases, with 16 bases remaining between them.

The rearrangement joins TRBV11-2 to TRBJ1-4, with 7 positions matching TRBD1. Looked up from germline, CDR1 is SGHAT and CDR2 is FQNNGV. With 5 bases clipped from V and 0 bases from J, the junction kept 3 bases outside the gene matches. This CDR3 has 15 amino acids. The CDR3 nucleotides are TGTGCCAGCAGCGAGGGGGCTACAACTAATGAAAAACTGTTTTTT. This codes for CASSEGATTNEKLFF.

The chain joins TRBV11-2 to TRBJ1-6; D is ambiguous. The CDR3 covers 16 residues. The germline V and J ends were trimmed by 0 bases and 6 bases, with 12 bases remaining between them. CDR1 is SGHAT and CDR2 is FQNNGV in the germline V gene. The CDR3 DNA follows: TGTGCCAGCAGCTTAGAGTTTTACGCACCTAATTCACCCCTCCACTTT. Translation: CASSLEFYAPNSPLHF. Variable domain in full (rest from reference TRBV11-2 and TRBJ1-6): EAGVAQSPRYKIIEKRQSVAFWCNPISGHATLYWYQQILGQGPKLLIQFQNNGVVDDSQLPKDRFSAERLKGVDSTLKIQPAKLEDSAVYLCASSLEFYAPNSPLHFGNGTRLTVT.

The chain couples TRBV19 to TRBJ2-3; 10 bases are a match to TRBD2. Germline lookup yields CDR1 LNHDA and CDR2 SQIVND (reference sequence). The CDR3 spans 15 residues. J lost 3 bases, V lost 3 bases, and 3 bases had no gene match. In nucleotides, the CDR3 is TGTGCCAGTAGTATTCCAGCGGGAGGGACAGATACGCAGTATTTT. It yields the protein CASSIPAGGTDTQYF.

V usage is TRBV7-2 and J usage is TRBJ2-7; D remains ambiguous. Trimming stripped 0 bases from V and 2 bases from J, with 14 bases between. Per the germline V gene, CDR1 is SGHTA and CDR2 is FQGNSA. The CDR3 loop spans 16 amino acids. The CDR3: CASSLAIGNKPYEQYF. CDR3 nucleotide sequence: TGTGCCAGCAGCTTAGCGATAGGGAACAAACCCTACGAGCAGTACTTC.

The V call is TRBV29-1, the J call TRBJ1-3, with 8 bases that match TRBD1. V lost 6 bases, J lost 0 bases, and 4 bases stayed unmatched. This CDR3 has 14 amino acids. Per germline, CDR1 SQVTM and CDR2 ANQGSEA. This chain's CDR3 is CSVYGQGSGNTIYF. CDR3 nucleotide sequence: TGCAGCGTCTACGGACAGGGCTCTGGAAACACCATATATTTT.